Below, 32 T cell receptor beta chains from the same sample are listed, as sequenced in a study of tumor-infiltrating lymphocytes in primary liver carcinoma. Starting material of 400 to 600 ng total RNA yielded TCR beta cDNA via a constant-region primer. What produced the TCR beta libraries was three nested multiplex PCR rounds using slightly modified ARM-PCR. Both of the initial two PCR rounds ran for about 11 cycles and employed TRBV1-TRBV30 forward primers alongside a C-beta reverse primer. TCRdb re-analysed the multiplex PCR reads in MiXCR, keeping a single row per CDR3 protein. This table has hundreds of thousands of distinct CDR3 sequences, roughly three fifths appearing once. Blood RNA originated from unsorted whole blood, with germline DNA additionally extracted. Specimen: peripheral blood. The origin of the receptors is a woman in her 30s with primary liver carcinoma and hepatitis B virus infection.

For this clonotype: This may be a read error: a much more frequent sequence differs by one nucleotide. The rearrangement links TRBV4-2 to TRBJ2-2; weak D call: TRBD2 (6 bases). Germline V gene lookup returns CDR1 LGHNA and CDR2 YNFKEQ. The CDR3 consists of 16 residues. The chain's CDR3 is CASSQDWGVDTGKLFF. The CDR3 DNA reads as TGCGCCAGCAGCCAAGATTGGGGGGTGGATACCGGGAAGCTGTTTTTT.

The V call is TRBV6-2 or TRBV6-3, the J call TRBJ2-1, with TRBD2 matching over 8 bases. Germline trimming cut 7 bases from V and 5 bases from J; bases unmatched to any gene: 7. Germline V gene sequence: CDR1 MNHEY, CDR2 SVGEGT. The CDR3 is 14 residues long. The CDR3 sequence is CASMSGRIDNEQFF. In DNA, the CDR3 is TGTGCCAGCATGAGCGGGAGAATTGACAATGAGCAGTTCTTC.

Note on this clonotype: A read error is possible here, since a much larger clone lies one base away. In DNA, the CDR3 is TGTGCCAGCACCGTAAATACGGGCTACGAGCAGTACTTC. Protein: CASTVNTGYEQYF. The chain couples TRBV12-3 or TRBV12-4 to TRBJ2-7; D gene unclear. The V end lost 7 bases, the J end lost 3 bases, and 13 bases lay between the germline ends. The CDR3 contains 13 residues.

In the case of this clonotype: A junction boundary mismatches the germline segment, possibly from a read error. This CDR3 reads CAISDLRIGQERDFRNQPQHF. The DNA of the CDR3 is TGTGCCATCAGTGATTTGCGAATTGGACAGGAGAGGGACTTCCGCAATCAGCCCCAGCATTTT. The rearrangement joins TRBV24-1 to TRBJ1-5, with TRBD1 matching 7 bases. Per the germline V gene, CDR1 is KGHDR and CDR2 is SFDVKD. The CDR3 runs 21 residues.

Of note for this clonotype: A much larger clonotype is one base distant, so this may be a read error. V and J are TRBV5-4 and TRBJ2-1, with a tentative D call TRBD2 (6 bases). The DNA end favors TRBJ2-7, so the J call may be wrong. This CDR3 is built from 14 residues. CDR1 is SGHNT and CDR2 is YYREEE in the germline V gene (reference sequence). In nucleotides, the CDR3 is TGTGCCAGCAGCTTGCGGGGAGGTAACAATGAGCAGTACTTC. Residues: CASSLRGGNNEQYF.

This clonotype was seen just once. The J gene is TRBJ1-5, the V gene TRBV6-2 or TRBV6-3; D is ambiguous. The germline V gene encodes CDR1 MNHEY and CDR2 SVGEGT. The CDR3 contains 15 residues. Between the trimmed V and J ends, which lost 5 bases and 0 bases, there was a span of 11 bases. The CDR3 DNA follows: TGTGCCAGCAGTGGCCAAGGGCTTAGCAATCAGCCCCAGCATTTT. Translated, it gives CASSGQGLSNQPQHF.

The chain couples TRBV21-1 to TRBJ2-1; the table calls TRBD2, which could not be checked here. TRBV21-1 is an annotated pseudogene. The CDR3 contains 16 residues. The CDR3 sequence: CASSKNSRAGRVEQFF. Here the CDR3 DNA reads TGTGCCAGCAGCAAGAATAGCCGGGCTGGGAGGGTGGAGCAGTTCTTC.

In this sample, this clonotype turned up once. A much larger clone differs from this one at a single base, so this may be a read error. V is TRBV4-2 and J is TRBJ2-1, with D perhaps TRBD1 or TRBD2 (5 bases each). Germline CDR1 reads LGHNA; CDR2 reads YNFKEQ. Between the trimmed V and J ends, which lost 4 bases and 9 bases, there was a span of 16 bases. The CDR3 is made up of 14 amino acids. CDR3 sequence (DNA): TGTGCCAGCAGCCCGGGACCAGCGAGAGGTGAGCAGTTCTTC. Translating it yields CASSPGPARGEQFF.

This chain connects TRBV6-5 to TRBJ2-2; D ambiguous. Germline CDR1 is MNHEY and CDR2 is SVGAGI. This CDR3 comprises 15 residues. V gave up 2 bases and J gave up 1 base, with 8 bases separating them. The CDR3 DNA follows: TGTGCCAGCAGTTACCTTGGACGGAACACCGGGGAGCTGTTTTTT. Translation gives CASSYLGRNTGELFF.

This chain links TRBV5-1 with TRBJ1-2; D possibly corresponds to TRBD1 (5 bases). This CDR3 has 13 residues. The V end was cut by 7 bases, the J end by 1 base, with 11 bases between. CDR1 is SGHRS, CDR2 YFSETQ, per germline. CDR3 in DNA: TGCGCCAGCTCGAGGGGTGATAACTATGGCTACACCTTC. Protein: CASSRGDNYGYTF.

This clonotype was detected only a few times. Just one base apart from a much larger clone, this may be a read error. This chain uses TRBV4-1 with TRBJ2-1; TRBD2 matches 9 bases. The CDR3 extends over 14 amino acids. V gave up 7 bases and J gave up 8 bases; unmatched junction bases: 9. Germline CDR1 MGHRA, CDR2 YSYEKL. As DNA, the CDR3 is TGCGCCAGCAAACATGGACTAGCGTCAGATGAGCAGTTCTTC. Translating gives CASKHGLASDEQFF.

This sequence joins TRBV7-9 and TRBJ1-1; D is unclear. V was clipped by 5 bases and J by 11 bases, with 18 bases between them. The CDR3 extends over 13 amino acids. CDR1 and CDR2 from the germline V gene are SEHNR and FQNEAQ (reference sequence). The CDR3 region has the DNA TGTGCCAGCAGCCCCGACGTGCCTGTGTTCGCTTTCTTT. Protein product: CASSPDVPVFAFF.

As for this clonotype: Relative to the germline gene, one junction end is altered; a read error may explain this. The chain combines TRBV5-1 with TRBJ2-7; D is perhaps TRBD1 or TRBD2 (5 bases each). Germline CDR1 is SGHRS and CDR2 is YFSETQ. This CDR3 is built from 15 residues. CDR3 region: CASSRTGTEFYGQYF. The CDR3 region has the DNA TGCGCCAGCAGCCGTACCGGGACGGAGTTTTACGGGCAGTACTTC.

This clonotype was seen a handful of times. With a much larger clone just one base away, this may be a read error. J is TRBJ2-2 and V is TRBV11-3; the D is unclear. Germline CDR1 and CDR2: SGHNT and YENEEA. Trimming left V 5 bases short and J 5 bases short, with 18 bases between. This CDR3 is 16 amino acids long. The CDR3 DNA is TGTGCCAGCAGCCGCTCTATGGCTATGGGTACCGGGGAGCTGTTTTTT. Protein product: CASSRSMAMGTGELFF.

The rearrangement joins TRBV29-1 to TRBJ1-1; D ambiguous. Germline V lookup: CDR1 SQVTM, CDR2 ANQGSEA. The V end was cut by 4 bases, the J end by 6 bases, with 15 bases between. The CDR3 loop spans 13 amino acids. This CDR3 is CSVAREMDAEAFF. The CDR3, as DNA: TGCAGCGTTGCTAGAGAGATGGACGCTGAAGCTTTCTTT.

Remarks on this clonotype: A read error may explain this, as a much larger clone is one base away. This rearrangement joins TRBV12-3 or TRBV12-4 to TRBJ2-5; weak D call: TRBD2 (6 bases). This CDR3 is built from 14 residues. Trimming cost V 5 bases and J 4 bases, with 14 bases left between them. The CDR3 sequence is CASSPVGTRETQYF. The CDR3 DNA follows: TGTGCCAGCAGTCCGGTCGGGACTCGAGAGACCCAGTACTTC.

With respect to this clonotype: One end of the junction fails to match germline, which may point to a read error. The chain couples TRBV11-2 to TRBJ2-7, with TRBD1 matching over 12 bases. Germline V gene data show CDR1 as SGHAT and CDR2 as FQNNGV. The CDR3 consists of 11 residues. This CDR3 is CASGTGGEHYF. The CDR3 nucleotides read TGTGCCAGTGGGACAGGGGGCGAGCACTACTTC.

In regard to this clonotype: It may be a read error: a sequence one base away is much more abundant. In DNA, the CDR3 is TGCGCCAACAGCCAAACCACCCAGGCCGCCTACGAGCAGTACTTC. The encoded protein is CANSQTTQAAYEQYF. This chain links TRBV4-1 with TRBJ2-7; D remains unclear. The CDR3 totals 15 residues. Germline values: CDR1 MGHRA, CDR2 YSYEKL.

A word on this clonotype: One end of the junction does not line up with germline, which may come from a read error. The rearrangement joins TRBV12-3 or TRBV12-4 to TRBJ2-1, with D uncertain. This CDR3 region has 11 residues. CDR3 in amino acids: CASSLMVEQSF. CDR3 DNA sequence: TGTGCCAGCAGTTTAATGGTTGAGCAGTCCTTC.

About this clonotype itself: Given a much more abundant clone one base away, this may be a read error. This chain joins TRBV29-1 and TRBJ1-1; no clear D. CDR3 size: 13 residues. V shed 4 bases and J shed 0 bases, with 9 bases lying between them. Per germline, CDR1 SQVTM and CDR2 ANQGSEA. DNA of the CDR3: TGCAGCGTTGGCCGGTGGCTGAACACTGAAGCTTTCTTT. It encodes CSVGRWLNTEAFF.

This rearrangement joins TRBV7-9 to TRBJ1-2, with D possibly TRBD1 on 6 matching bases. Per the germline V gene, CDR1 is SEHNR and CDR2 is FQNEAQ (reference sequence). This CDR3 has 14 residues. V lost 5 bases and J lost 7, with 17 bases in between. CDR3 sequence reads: CASSPNTGWVGYTF. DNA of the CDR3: TGTGCCAGCAGCCCAAACACAGGGTGGGTTGGCTACACCTTC.

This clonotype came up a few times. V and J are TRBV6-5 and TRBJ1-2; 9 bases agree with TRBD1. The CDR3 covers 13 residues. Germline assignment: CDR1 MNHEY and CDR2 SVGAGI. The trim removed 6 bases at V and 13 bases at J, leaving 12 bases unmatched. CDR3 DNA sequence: TGTGCCAGCAGAAAGGGACAGGGCATAGGAGGCACCTTC. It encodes CASRKGQGIGGTF.

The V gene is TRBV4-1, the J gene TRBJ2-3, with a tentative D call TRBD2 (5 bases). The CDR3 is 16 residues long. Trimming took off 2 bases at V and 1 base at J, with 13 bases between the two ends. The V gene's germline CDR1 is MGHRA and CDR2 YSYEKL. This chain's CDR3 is CASSQQPSWGTDTQYF. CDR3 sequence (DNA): TGCGCCAGCAGCCAACAGCCTAGCTGGGGCACAGATACGCAGTATTTT.

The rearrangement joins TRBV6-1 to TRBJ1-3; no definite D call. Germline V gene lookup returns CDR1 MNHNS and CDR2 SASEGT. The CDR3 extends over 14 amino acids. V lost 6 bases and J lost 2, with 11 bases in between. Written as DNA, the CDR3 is TGTGCCAGCAGGCGTGGGGAGACTGGAAACACCATATATTTT. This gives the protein CASRRGETGNTIYF.

CDR3 nucleotides: TGTGCCAGCATCTCGCAAAACGGGGGGGCTCAGCCCCAGCATTTT. It yields the protein CASISQNGGAQPQHF. The chain uses TRBV7-9 and TRBJ1-5; the D gene is possibly TRBD1 (6 bases). Trimming left V 7 bases short and J 6 bases short, with 19 bases between. The V gene's germline CDR1 is SEHNR and CDR2 FQNEAQ (reference sequence). This CDR3 is built from 15 residues.

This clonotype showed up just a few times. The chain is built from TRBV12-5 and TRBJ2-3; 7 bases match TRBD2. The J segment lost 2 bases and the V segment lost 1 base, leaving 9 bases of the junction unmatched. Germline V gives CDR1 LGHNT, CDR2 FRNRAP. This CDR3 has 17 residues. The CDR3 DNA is TGTGCTAGTGGTTTGGCCACGGGACTACAAATCACAGATACGCAGTATTTT. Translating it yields CASGLATGLQITDTQYF.

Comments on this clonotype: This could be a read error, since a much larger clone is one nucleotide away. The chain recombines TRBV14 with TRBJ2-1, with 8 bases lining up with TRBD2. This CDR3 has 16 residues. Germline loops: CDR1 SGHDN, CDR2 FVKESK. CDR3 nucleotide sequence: TGTGCCAGCAGCCACCTAACGGGACTAGAAAACAAAGAGCAGTTCTTC. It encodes CASSHLTGLENKEQFF.

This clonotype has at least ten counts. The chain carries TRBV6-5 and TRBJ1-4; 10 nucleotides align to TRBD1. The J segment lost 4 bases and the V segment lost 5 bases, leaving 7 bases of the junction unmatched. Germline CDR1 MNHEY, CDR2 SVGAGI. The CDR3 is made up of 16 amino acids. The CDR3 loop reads CASSRVRTGGNEKLFF. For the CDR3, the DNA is TGTGCCAGCAGTAGAGTAAGGACAGGGGGTAATGAAAAACTGTTTTTT.

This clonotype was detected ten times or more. The CDR3 loop is CASSPPGGVLNTEAFF. The CDR3 DNA reads as TGTGCCAGCAGCCCCCCGGGGGGGGTATTGAACACTGAAGCTTTCTTT. The J gene is TRBJ1-1, the V gene TRBV12-3 or TRBV12-4, with D possibly being TRBD1 (5 bases). This CDR3 region has 16 residues. V was cut by 6 bases and J by 0 bases, with 17 bases left in between.

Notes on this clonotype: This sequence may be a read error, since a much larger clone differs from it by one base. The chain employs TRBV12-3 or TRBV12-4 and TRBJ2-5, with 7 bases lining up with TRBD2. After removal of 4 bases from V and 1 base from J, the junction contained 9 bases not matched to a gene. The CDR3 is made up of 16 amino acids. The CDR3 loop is CASSSRRGGAQETQYF. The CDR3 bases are TGTGCCAGCAGTTCCCGCCGGGGAGGGGCCCAAGAGACCCAGTACTTC.

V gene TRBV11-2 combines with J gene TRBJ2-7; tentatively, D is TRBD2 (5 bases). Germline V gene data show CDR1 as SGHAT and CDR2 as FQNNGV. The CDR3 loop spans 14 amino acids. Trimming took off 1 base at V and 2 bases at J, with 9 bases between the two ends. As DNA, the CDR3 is TGTGCCAGCAGCTTAGTACACGGGACCTACGAGCAGTACTTC. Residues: CASSLVHGTYEQYF.

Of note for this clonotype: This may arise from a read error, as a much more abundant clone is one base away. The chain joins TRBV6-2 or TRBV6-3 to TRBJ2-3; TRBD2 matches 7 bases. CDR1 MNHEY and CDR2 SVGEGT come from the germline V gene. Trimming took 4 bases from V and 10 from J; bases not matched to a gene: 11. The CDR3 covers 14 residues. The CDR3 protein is CASSWFGPRGAQYF. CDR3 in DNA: TGTGCCAGCAGTTGGTTTGGTCCCCGGGGGGCGCAGTATTTT.